These 6 T cell receptor beta chains originate from one sample sequenced in a study of chemoradiotherapy in HPV16-positive cancers. The assay was immunoSEQ multiplex PCR, and TCRdb's table has in-frame clones only and misses some. The data hold around 30,000 clones, with around 92% observed a single time. The material sequenced was blood, taken from a patient who underwent chemoradiotherapy. The receptors were sampled from a human donor with HPV-associated anogenital cancer.

The rearrangement links TRBV6-5 to TRBJ2-7, with D possibly being TRBD1 (6 bases). The V gene's germline CDR1 is MNHEY and CDR2 SVGAGI. V was cut by 5 bases and J by 9 bases, with 20 bases left in between. The CDR3 runs to 14 residues. The CDR3 region has the DNA TGTGCCAGCAGTACCCCACGTCCTGGGGGCGGGCAGTACTTC. Its protein is CASSTPRPGGGQYF.

V usage is TRBV5-1 and J usage is TRBJ2-2; a weak D match, TRBD2 (6 bases). Germline V gene data show CDR1 as SGHRS and CDR2 as YFSETQ. Trimming cost V 3 bases and J 5 bases, with 17 bases left between them. The CDR3 spans 16 residues. The DNA of the CDR3 is TGCGCCAGCAGCTGGGGGGTCGTTGGGGGAACCGGGGAGCTGTTTTTT. Amino acid sequence: CASSWGVVGGTGELFF.

The gene calls are TRBV11-3 and TRBJ2-5; TRBD2 matches 15 bases. Germline-derived CDR1 and CDR2 are SGHNT and YENEEA. The trim removed 4 bases at V and 3 bases at J, leaving 9 bases unmatched. The CDR3 covers 18 residues. CDR3 sequence reads: CASSSWTSGGAKEETQYF. The CDR3 DNA follows: TGTGCCAGCAGCTCCTGGACTAGCGGGGGGGCTAAGGAAGAGACCCAGTACTTC.

This clone was found once. The genes are TRBV19 and TRBJ1-6; weak D call: TRBD1 (6 bases). V lost 6 bases to trimming and J lost 5 bases, with 11 bases between them. Looked up from germline, CDR1 is LNHDA and CDR2 is SQIVND (reference sequence). The CDR3 has 14 residues. CDR3 sequence: CASRGQPDNSPLHF. CDR3 coding DNA: TGTGCCAGTAGAGGACAGCCCGATAATTCACCCCTCCACTTT.

The rearrangement joins TRBV29-1 to TRBJ1-2, with D possibly TRBD1 on 6 matching bases. The CDR3 is made up of 11 amino acids. V lost 6 bases to trimming and J lost 8 bases, with 13 bases between them. The V gene's germline CDR1 is SQVTM and CDR2 ANQGSEA. CDR3 sequence reads: CSVARGAGYTF. The CDR3 DNA is TGCAGCGTCGCTAGGGGGGCAGGCTACACCTTC. The full variable domain, completed using reference TRBV29-1 and TRBJ1-2, is SAVISQKPSRDICQRGTSLTIQCQVDSQVTMMFWYRQQPGQSLTLIATANQGSEATYESGFVIDKFPISRPNLTFSTLTVSNMSPEDSSIYLCSVARGAGYTFGSGTRLTVV.

This chain joins TRBV7-2 and TRBJ1-2; D gene ambiguous. Germline V gene sequence: CDR1 SGHTA, CDR2 FQGNSA. V shed 3 bases and J shed 8 bases, with 16 bases lying between them. The CDR3 is 14 residues long. The CDR3, as DNA: TGTGCCAGCAGCTTCACCCGGACCGCTGGGGGCTACACCTTC. Protein sequence: CASSFTRTAGGYTF.